The entry below describes one T cell receptor beta chain. The antigen is not known. One end of the junction varies from germline; a read error may be responsible. The method was immunoSEQ multiplex PCR; TCRdb's version includes in-frame clones alone and lacks a portion of them. The sample lists some 6,600 clones, around 85% occurring once. This CDR3 is built from 12 residues. CDR1 and CDR2 (germline): SNHLY, FYNNEI. This entry comes from a study of tumour-infiltrating T cells in Burkitt lymphoma. Across the whole study: This cohort included all epidemiological subtypes of Burkitt lymphoma. Repertoire clonality predicted overall and progression-free survival. Study-wide findings and caveats: Several public clonotypes recurred in numerous Burkitt lymphoma patients.

The clonotype comes from a human donor with Burkitt lymphoma. The V gene is TRBV2, the J gene TRBJ2-7; D is uncertain. What was sequenced was tumor tissue. As DNA, the CDR3 is TGTGCCAGCAGTGTTAAGGCCAGCTCCCTTCTCTTC. Translated: CASSVKASSLLF.